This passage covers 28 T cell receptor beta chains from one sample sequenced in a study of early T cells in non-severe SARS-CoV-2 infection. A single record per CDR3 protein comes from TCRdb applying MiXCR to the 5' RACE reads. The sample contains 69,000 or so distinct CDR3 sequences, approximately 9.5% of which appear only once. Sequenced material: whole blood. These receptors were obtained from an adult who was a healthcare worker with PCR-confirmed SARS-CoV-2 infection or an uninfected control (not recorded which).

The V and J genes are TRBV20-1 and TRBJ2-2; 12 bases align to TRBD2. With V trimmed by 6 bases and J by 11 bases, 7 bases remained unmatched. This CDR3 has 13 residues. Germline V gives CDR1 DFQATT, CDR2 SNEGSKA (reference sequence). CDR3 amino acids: CSARLAGAPELFF. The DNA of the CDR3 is TGCAGTGCCAGACTAGCGGGAGCTCCAGAGCTGTTTTTT.

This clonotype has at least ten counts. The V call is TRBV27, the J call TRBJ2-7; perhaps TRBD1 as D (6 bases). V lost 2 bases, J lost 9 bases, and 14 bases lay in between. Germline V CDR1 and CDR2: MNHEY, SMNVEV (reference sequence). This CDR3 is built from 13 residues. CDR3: CASSLGTGQPQYF. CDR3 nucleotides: TGTGCCAGCAGTTTAGGTACCGGACAGCCGCAGTACTTC.

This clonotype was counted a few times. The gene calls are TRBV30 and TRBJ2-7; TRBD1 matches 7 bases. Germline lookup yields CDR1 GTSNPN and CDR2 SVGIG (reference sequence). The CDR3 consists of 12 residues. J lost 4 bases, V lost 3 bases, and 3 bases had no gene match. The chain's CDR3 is CAWSEQGYEQYF. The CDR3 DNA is TGTGCCTGGAGCGAACAGGGGTACGAGCAGTACTTC.

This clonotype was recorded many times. The DNA for the CDR3 is TGTGCCAGCAGCCCCCACAGGGGAGAGAACACTGAAGCTTTCTTT. It codes for CASSPHRGENTEAFF. The chain combines TRBV7-9 with TRBJ1-1; 7 nucleotides align to TRBD1. The trim removed 5 bases at V and 1 base at J, leaving 7 bases unmatched. CDR3 length equals 15 residues. The germline gives CDR1 SEHNR, CDR2 FQNEAQ (reference sequence).

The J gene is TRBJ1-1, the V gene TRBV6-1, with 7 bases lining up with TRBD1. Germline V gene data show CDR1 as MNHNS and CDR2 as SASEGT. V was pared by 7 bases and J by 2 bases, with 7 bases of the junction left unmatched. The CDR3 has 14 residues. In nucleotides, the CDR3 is TGTGCCAGCAAAGGCCGGGACAGCAACACTGAAGCTTTCTTT. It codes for CASKGRDSNTEAFF.

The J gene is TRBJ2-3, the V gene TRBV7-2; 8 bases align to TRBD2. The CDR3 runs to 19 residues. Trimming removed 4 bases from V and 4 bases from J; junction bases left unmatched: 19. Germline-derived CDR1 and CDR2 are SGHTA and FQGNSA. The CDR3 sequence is CASSSQRLGWTSRSDTQYF. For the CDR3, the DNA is TGTGCCAGCAGCTCCCAGAGATTGGGCTGGACTAGCCGTTCAGATACGCAGTATTTT.

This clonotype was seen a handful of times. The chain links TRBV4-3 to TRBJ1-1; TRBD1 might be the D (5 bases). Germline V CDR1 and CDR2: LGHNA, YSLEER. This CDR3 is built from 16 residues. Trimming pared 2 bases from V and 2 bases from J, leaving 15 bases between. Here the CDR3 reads CASSQRPGTLNTEAFF. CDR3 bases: TGCGCCAGCAGCCAACGTCCCGGGACCCTTAACACTGAAGCTTTCTTT.

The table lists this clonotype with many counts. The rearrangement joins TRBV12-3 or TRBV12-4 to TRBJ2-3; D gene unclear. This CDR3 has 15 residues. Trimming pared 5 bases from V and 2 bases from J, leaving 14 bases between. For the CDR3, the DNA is TGTGCCAGCAGTCCGAACGGTGCCCCCACAGATACGCAGTATTTT. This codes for CASSPNGAPTDTQYF.

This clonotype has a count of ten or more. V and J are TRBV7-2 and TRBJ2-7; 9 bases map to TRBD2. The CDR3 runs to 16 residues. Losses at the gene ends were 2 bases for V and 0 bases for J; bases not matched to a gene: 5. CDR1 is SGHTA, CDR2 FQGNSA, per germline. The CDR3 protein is CASSLRAGGSSYEQYF. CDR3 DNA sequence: TGTGCCAGCAGCTTAAGGGCGGGGGGGAGCTCCTACGAGCAGTACTTC.

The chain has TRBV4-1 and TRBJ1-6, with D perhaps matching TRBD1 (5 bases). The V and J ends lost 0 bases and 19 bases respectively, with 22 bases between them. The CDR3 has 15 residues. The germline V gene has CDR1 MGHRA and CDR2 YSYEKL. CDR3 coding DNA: TGCGCCAGCAGCCAAGATCAAGCGGGACCTCCTTCCTTACACTTT. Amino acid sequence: CASSQDQAGPPSLHF.

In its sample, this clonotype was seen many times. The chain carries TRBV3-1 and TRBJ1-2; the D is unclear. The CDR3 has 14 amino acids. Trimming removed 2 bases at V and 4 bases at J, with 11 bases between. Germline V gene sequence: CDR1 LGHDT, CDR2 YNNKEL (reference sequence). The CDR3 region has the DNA TGTGCCAGCAGCCAACTGGACGCTGCCTATGGCTACACCTTC. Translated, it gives CASSQLDAAYGYTF.

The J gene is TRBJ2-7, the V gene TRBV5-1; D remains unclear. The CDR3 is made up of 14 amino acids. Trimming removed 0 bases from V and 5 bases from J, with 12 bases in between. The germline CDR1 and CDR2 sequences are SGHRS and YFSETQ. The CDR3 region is CASSLVEGWDEQYF. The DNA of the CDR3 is TGCGCCAGCAGCTTGGTGGAAGGCTGGGACGAGCAGTACTTC.

The CDR3 DNA follows: TGTGCCAGCAGCCAAGATCGGACAGGGGATTACGAGCAGTACTTC. As protein: CASSQDRTGDYEQYF. This chain joins TRBV3-1 and TRBJ2-7; the match to TRBD1 covers 9 bases. This CDR3 comprises 15 residues. Germline V CDR1 and CDR2: LGHDT, YNNKEL (reference sequence). The trim removed 0 bases at V and 4 bases at J, leaving 4 bases unmatched.

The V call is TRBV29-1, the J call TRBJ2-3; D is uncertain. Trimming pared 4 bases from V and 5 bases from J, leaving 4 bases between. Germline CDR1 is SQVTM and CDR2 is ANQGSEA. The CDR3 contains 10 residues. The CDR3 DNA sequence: TGCAGCGTTGCGATAGATACGCAGTATTTT. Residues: CSVAIDTQYF.

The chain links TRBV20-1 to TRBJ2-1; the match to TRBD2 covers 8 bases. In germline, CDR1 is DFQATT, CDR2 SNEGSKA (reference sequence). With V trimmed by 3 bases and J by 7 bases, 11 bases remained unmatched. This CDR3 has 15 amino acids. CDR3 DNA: TGCAGTGCTAGCAGAGATGGGCGGGGGGATAATGAGCAGTTCTTC. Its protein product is CSASRDGRGDNEQFF.

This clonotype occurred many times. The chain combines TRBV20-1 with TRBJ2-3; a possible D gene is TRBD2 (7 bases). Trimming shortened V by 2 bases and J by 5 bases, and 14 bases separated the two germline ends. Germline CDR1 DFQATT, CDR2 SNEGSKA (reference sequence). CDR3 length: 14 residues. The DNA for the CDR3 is TGCAGTGCTAGAATGGGGGGGCGCGGAGATACGCAGTATTTT. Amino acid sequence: CSARMGGRGDTQYF.

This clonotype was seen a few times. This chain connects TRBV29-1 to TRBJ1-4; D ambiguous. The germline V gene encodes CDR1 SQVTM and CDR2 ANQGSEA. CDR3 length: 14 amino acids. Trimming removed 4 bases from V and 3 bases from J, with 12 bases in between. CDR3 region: CSVAEGQSNEKLFF. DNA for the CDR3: TGCAGCGTTGCGGAGGGTCAGTCTAATGAAAAACTGTTTTTT.

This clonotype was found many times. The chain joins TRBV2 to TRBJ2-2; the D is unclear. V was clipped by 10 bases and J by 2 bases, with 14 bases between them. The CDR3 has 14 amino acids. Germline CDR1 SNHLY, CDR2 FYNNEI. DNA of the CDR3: TGTGCCACTAACGACGTAGGAAACACCGGGGAGCTGTTTTTT. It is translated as CATNDVGNTGELFF.

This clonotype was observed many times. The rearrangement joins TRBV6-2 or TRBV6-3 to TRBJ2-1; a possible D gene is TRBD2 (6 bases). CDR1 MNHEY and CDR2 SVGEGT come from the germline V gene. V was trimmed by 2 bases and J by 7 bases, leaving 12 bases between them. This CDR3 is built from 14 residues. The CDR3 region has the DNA TGTGCCAGCAGTTACATTCAGGGACTTAATGAGCAGTTCTTC. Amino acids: CASSYIQGLNEQFF.

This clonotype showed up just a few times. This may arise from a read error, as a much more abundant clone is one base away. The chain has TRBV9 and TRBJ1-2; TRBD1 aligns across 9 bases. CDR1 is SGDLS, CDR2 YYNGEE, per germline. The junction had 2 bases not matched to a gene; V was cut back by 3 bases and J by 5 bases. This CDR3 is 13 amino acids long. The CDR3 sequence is CASSDGTGYGYTF. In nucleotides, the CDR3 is TGTGCCAGCAGCGACGGGACAGGGTATGGCTACACCTTC.

The CDR3 loop reads CASSPGGTSGTIQYF. DNA for the CDR3: TGTGCCAGTAGTCCAGGCGGGACTAGCGGTACCATTCAGTACTTC. The V call is TRBV19, the J call TRBJ2-4; TRBD2 matches at 11 bases. V gave up 5 bases and J gave up 9 bases; unmatched junction bases: 9. The germline V gene encodes CDR1 LNHDA and CDR2 SQIVND (reference sequence). CDR3 length equals 15 residues.

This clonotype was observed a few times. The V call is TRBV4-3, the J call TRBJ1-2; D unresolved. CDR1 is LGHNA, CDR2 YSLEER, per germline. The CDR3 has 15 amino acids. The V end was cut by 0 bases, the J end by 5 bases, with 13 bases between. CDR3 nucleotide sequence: TGCGCCAGCAGCCAAGAAAGGTCAGGCCTATATGGCTACACCTTC. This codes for CASSQERSGLYGYTF.

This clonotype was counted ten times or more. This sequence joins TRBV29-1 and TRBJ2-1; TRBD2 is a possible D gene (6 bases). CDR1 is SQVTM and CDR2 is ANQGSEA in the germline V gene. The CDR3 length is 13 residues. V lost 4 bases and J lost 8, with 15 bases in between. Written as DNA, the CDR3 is TGCAGCGTTGTCGGCGGGAATTATGATGAGCAGTTCTTC. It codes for CSVVGGNYDEQFF.

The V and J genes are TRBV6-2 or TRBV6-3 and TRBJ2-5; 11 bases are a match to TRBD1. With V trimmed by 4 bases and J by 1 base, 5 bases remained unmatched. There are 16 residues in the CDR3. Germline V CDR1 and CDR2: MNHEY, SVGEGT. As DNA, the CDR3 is TGTGCCAGCAGTTCCGGGACAGGGGGACGCCAAGAGACCCAGTACTTC. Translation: CASSSGTGGRQETQYF.

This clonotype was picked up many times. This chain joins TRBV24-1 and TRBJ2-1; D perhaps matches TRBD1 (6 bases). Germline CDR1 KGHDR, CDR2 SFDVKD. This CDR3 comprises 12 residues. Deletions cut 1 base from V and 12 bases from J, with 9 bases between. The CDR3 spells CATSDLLGGQFF. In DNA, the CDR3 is TGTGCCACCAGTGATTTACTAGGGGGGCAGTTCTTC.

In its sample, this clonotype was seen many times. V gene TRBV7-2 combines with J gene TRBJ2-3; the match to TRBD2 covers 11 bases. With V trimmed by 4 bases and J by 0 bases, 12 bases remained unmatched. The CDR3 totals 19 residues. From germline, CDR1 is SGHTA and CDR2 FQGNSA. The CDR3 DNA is TGTGCCAGCAGCTCCCTAACTAGCGGGAGAACTTCTAGCACAGATACGCAGTATTTT. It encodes CASSSLTSGRTSSTDTQYF.

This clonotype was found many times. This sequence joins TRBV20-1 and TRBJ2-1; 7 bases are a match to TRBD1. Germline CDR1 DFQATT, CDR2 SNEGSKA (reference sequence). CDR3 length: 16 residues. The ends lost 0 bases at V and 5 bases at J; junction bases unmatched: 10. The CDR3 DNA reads TGCAGTGCTAGAGATGATTTCAGACAGGGAGACAATGAGCAGTTCTTC. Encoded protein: CSARDDFRQGDNEQFF.

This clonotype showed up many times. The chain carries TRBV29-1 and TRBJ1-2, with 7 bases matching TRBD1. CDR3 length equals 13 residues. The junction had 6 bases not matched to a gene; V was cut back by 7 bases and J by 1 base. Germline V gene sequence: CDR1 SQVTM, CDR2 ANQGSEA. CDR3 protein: CSATGTDNYGYTF. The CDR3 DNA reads TGCAGCGCCACCGGGACAGATAACTATGGCTACACCTTC.